Reported below is one T cell receptor beta chain. What it binds is unknown. Per the germline V gene, CDR1 is SEHNR and CDR2 is FQNEAQ (reference sequence). Between the trimmed V and J ends, which lost 5 bases and 0 bases, there was a span of 11 bases. The CDR3 consists of 15 residues. The data belong to a study of beta chain features in type 1 diabetes. At the level of the study: What patients shared with healthy donors was a similar profile of age, gender and cell yields.

Only one heparinised blood draw was taken per donor, and its volume averaged about 116 mL. Sorted cells reached over 95% purity in every population. Every isolated RNA sample was fully reverse transcribed, so sequencing captured expressed TCRB transcripts. Sequencing used immunoSEQ multiplex PCR; TCRdb keeps in-frame clones, though not all of them. The sample holds under 300,000 clones, about 15% seen once. General study findings and limits: People with Type 1 diabetes carried modestly yet significantly shorter TCRB CDR3s in all four CD4+ subsets. Whether TCRB rearrangement is influenced by HLA type went unresolved here.

This sequence originates from a man younger than 40 with type 1 diabetes. The chain combines TRBV7-9 with TRBJ1-3; D is perhaps TRBD1 (6 bases). The sequencing sample was made of naive CD4+ T cells from blood. CDR3 DNA: TGTGCCAGCAGCGCCACAGGGAGCTCTGGAAACACCATATATTTT. Its protein product is CASSATGSSGNTIYF.